This TCR beta chain was profiled in a study of cytomegalovirus exposure and HLA in healthy donors. The PCR contained 60 Vbeta and 13 Jbeta primers. Sequenced by immunoSEQ multiplex PCR; TCRdb stores in-frame clones only, minus some. The sample gives over 110,000 clones, 82% of which show up once; approximately 2.3% is in the top ten. CDR1 is MGHRA and CDR2 is YSYEKL in the germline V gene. V was cut by 1 base and J by 0 bases, with 19 bases left in between. CDR3 length: 19 residues. This TCR came from a male donor in good health and CMV-seronegative. The sample taken for sequencing was PBMCs. The chain combines TRBV4-1 with TRBJ2-1; TRBD1 might be the D (5 bases). The CDR3 is CASSQVKGMGHSSYNEQFF. The CDR3 DNA reads TGCGCCAGCAGCCAAGTTAAAGGTATGGGGCACAGCTCCTACAATGAGCAGTTCTTC.